This TCR beta chain was documented in a study of shared clonotypes between healthy human individuals. The V gene end was trimmed by 3 bases and the J gene end by 4 bases; junction bases not matched to a gene: 5. The CDR3 consists of 15 residues. CDR1 is KGHSH, CDR2 LQKENI, per germline. Repertoires were generated with immunoSEQ multiplex PCR, while TCRdb's copy carries only in-frame clones and drops some. The sample consists of some 1 million clones, under 80% of them appearing once. The specimen was memory CD4+ T cells sorted from blood. Subset meaning: CD45RA-negative fraction. This clonotype was obtained from a man aged 18 to 29 in good health. The chain is built from TRBV18 and TRBJ1-1; TRBD1 matches 10 bases. The CDR3 sequence: CASSPGQGVPTEAFF. For the CDR3, the DNA is TGTGCCAGCTCACCCGGACAGGGGGTTCCCACTGAAGCTTTCTTT.